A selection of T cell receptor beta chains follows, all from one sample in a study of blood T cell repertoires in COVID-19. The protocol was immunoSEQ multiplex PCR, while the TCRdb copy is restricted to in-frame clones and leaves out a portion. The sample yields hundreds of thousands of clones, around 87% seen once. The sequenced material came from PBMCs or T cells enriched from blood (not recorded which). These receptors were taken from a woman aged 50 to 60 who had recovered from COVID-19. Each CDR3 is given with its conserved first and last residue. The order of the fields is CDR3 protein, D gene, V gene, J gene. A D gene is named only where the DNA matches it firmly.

CASSPELGDYEQYF	.	TRBV5-5	TRBJ2-7
CASSQDSAQGASYEQYF	TRBD1	TRBV4-1	TRBJ2-7
CAWNPPRGQRTDTQYF	.	TRBV30	TRBJ2-3
CASWTGQETQYF	TRBD1	TRBV27	TRBJ2-5
CASSLGGAGQNEKLFF	.	TRBV28	TRBJ1-4
CASSLVLAGATYEQYF	TRBD2	TRBV7-9	TRBJ2-7
CAGRGGPSTEAFF	.	TRBV28	TRBJ1-1
CASSLGSPDTQYF	.	TRBV5-1	TRBJ2-3
CASSLRASTDTQYF	.	TRBV7-3	TRBJ2-3
CASSLGQGKYNEQFF	.	TRBV11-3	TRBJ2-1
CASSLFGGQGNTIYF	.	TRBV28	TRBJ1-3
CASTENANYGYTF	.	TRBV28	TRBJ1-2
CASSLGVGGYEQYF	.	TRBV5-5	TRBJ2-7
CASSSTSGGYEQYF	TRBD2	TRBV27	TRBJ2-7
CASSSSGTERFGTEAFF	TRBD1	TRBV28	TRBJ1-1
CASSVAVGGDIYEQYF	.	TRBV9	TRBJ2-7
CASGQGEGQPQHF	TRBD1	TRBV3-1/TRBV3-2	TRBJ1-5
CASSGGLAGVETQYF	TRBD2	TRBV5-1	TRBJ2-5
CASKTSGGSYEQYF	TRBD2	TRBV2	TRBJ2-7
CASSPMAAGANVLTF	.	TRBV18	TRBJ2-6
CASSLEGQNYQPQHF	.	TRBV5-1	TRBJ1-5
CASSQRQGRNEQYF	TRBD1	TRBV4-2	TRBJ2-7
CASSPRTGRNEKLFF	.	TRBV7-8	TRBJ1-4
CAWNQKTGLGTGELFF	TRBD1	TRBV30	TRBJ2-2
CASSVGQLNQPQHF	TRBD1	TRBV27	TRBJ1-5
CASSFFSPESTDTQYF	.	TRBV27	TRBJ2-3
CASGDYRGRDEQYF	TRBD1	TRBV12-5	TRBJ2-7
CASSSGYIPGELFF	.	TRBV7-2	TRBJ2-2
CASSSPTGTPQEGTQYF	.	TRBV5-6	TRBJ2-5
CASSQGSGLGNEQFF	.	TRBV7-8	TRBJ2-1
CASSQEWTDNSPLHF	.	TRBV4-2	TRBJ1-6